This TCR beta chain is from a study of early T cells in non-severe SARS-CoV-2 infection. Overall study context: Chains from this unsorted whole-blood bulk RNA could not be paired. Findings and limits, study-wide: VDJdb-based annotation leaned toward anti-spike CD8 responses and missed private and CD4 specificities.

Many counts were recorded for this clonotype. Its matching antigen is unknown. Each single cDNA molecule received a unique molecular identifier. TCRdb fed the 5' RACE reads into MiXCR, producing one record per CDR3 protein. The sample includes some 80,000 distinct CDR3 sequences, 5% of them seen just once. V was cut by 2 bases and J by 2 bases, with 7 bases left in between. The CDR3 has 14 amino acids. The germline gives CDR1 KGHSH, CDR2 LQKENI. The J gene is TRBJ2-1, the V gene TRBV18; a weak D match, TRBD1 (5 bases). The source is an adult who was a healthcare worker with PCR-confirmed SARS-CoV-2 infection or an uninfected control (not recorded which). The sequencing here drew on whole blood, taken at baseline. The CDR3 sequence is CASSPGQTYNEQFF. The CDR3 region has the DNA TGTGCCAGCTCACCAGGACAAACCTACAATGAGCAGTTCTTC. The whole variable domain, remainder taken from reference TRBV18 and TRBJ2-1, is NAGVMQNPRHLVRRRGQEARLRCSPMKGHSHVYWYRQLPEEGLKFMVYLQKENIIDESGMPKERFSAEFPKEGPSILRIQQVVRGDSAAYFCASSPGQTYNEQFFGPGTRLTVL.